The clone carrying this T cell receptor (beta chain) was detected only a few times. What it recognizes is unknown. Compared with germline, one end of the junction differs, possibly owing to a read error. This sample was taken from a study of identical twins. General study results and limits: Invariant T cells like MAIT and iNKT could partly confound the zero-insertion analyses. While abundant cord blood beta clonotypes carried fewer insertions, memory repertoires showed no such pattern.

CDR3 length equals 11 residues. The germline V gene has CDR1 ENHRY and CDR2 SYGVKD. After template switching added a universal primer site, the resulting cDNA carried unique molecular identifiers. TCRdb re-called the 5' RACE reads with MiXCR, one entry per CDR3 protein. The top ten hold approximately 0.29% of the sample, which has 1.5 million or so distinct CDR3 sequences, under 35% seen once. The chain couples TRBV10-3 to TRBJ2-1; no definite D call. Source material: cord blood. The source of this sequence is a newborn girl in good health. The CDR3 protein is CAISESNGQFF. In nucleotides, the CDR3 is TGTGCCATCAGTGAGTCGAATGGGCAGTTCTTC.